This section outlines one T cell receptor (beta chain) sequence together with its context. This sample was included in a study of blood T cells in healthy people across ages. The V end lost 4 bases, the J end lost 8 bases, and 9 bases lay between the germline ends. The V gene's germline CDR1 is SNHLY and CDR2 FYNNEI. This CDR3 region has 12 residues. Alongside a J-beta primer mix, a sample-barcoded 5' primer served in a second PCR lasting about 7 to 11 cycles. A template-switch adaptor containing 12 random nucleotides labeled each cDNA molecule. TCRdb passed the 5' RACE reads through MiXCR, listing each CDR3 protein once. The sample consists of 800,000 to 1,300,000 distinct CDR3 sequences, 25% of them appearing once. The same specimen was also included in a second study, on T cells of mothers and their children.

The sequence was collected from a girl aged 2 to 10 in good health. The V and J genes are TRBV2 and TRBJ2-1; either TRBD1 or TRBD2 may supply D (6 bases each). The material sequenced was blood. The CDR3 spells CASSARGDEQFF. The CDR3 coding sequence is TGTGCCAGCAGTGCGAGGGGGGATGAGCAGTTCTTC. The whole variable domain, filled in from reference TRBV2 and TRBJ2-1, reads EPEVTQTPSHQVTQMGQEVILRCVPISNHLYFYWYRQILGQKVEFLVSFYNNEISEKSEIFDDQFSVERPDGSNFTLKIRSTKLEDSAMYFCASSARGDEQFFGPGTRLTVL.